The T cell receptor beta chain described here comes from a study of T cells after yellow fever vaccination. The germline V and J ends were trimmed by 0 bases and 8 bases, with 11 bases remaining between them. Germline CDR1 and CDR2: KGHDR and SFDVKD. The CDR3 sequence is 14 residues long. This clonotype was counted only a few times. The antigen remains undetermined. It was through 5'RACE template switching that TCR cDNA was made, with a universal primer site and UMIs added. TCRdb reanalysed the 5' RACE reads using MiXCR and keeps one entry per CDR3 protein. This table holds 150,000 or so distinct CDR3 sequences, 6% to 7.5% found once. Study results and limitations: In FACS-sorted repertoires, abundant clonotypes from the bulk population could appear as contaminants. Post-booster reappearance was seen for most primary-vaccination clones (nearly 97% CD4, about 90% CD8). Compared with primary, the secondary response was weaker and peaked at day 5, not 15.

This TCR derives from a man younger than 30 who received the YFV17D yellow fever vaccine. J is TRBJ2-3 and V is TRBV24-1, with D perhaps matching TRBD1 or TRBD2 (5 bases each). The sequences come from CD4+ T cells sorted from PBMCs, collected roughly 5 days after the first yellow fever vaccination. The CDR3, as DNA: TGTGCCACCAGTGATTTGCCGGGGCTGGGTACGCAGTATTTT. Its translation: CATSDLPGLGTQYF.